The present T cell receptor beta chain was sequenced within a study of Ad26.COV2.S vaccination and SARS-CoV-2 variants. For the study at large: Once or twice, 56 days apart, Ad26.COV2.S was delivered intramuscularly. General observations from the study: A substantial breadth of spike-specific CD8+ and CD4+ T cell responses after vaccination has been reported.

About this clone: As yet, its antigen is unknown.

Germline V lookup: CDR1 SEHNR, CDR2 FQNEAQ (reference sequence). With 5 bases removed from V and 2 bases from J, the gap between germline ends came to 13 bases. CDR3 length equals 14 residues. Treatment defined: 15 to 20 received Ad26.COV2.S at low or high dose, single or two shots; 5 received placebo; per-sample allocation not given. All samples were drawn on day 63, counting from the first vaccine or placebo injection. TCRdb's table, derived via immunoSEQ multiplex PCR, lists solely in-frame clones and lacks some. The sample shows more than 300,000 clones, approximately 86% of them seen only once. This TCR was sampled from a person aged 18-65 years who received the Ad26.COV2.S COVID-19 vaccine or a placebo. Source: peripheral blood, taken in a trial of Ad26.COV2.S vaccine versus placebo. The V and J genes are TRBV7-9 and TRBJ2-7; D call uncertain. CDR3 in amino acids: CASSHDYEAYEQYF. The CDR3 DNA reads TGTGCCAGCAGCCATGATTACGAGGCCTACGAGCAGTACTTC. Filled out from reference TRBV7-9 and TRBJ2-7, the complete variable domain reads DTGVSQNPRHKITKRGQNVTFRCDPISEHNRLYWYRQTLGQGPEFLTYFQNEAQLEKSRLLSDRFSAERPKGSFSTLEIQRTEQGDSAMYLCASSHDYEAYEQYFGPGTRLTVT.